The entry below describes one TCR beta chain. As yet, its antigen is unknown. DNA and RNA were both co-extracted from around 20-30 mg of bulk tissue that had not been sorted. Chronic HBV infection, untreated so far, was present in the patients. This specimen belongs to a study of tumor-infiltrating lymphocytes in primary liver carcinoma. In the study overall: Participating patients were men and women between 30 and 69 years old. Yields of productive TCRbeta reads ranged from roughly 3.5 to 7.13 million per sample and were similar across tissue types.

General study results and limits: Blood had a significantly lower top-250-clone fraction than tumors did (p = 0.039).

TCR beta cDNA was reverse-transcribed from about 0.45 ug of total RNA. The reaction used a constant-region primer and ProtoScript II reverse transcriptase. Researchers made the TCR beta libraries by running three nested multiplex PCR rounds with slightly modified ARM-PCR. The two initial PCR rounds, roughly 9 cycles each, used TRBV1-TRBV30 forward and C-beta reverse primers. TCRdb re-analysed the multiplex PCR reads in MiXCR, keeping a single row per CDR3 protein. This sample has around 35,000 distinct CDR3 sequences, with around 80% found just once. The CDR3 extends over 17 amino acids. The V gene lost 4 bases and the J gene lost 0 bases, with 21 bases spanning the gap. Germline loops: CDR1 DFQATT, CDR2 SNEGSKA (reference sequence).

The rearrangement uses TRBV20-1 and TRBJ1-1; D is perhaps TRBD1 (5 bases). The TCR originated in a man aged 35-49 years with primary liver carcinoma and hepatitis B virus infection. Input material: tumor-adjacent normal liver tissue. The CDR3 nucleotides are TGCAGTGCTACCATGAAAGGGGTGGTAGCGTTGAACACTGAAGCTTTCTTT. Its translation is CSATMKGVVALNTEAFF.